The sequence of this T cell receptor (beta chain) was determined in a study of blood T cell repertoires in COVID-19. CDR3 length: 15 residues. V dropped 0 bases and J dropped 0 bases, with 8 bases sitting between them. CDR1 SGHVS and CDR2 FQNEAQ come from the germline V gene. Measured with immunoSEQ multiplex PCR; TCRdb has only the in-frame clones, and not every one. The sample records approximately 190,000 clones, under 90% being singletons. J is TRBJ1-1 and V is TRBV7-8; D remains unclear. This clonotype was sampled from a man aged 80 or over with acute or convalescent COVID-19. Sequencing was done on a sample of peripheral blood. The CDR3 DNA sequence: TGTGCCAGCAGCTTAGCGCTCGGGGTGAACACTGAAGCTTTCTTT. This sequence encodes CASSLALGVNTEAFF.